These 10 T cell receptor beta chains originate from one sample sequenced in a study of blood T cell repertoires in COVID-19. The protocol was immunoSEQ multiplex PCR, while the TCRdb copy is restricted to in-frame clones and leaves out a portion. The table includes around 77,000 clones, more than 90% detected once. The sample taken for sequencing was peripheral blood. The receptors were sampled from a woman at least 80 years old with active or convalescent COVID-19.

In its sample, this clone was seen a few times. The chain has TRBV5-6 and TRBJ1-5; TRBD1 might be the D (6 bases). The CDR3 consists of 16 residues. V was cut by 0 bases and J by 4 bases, with 14 bases left in between. Germline loops: CDR1 SGHDT, CDR2 YYEEEE. The CDR3 loop reads CASSLGEQGLNQPQHF. The CDR3 region has the DNA TGTGCCAGCAGCTTGGGAGAACAGGGACTAAATCAGCCCCAGCATTTT.

The chain is built from TRBV19 and TRBJ1-1, with 9 bases fitting TRBD1. Trimming removed 5 bases from V and 0 bases from J; junction bases left unmatched: 4. The germline gives CDR1 LNHDA, CDR2 SQIVND (reference sequence). The length of the CDR3 is 15 residues. CDR3 residues: CASSLDRGMNTEAFF. The CDR3 nucleotides are TGTGCCAGTAGTTTGGACAGGGGAATGAACACTGAAGCTTTCTTT.

This clone was counted a few times. The CDR3 sequence: CASMGSSGNTIYF. The CDR3 region has the DNA TGTGCCAGCATGGGCAGTTCCGGAAACACCATATATTTT. The J gene is TRBJ1-3, the V gene TRBV2; no definite D call. V shed 7 bases and J shed 4 bases, with 11 bases lying between them. This CDR3 has 13 residues. The V gene's germline CDR1 is SNHLY and CDR2 FYNNEI.

The chain carries TRBV5-1 and TRBJ2-7; TRBD1 is a possible D gene (6 bases). The germline CDR1 and CDR2 sequences are SGHRS and YFSETQ. The CDR3 loop spans 14 amino acids. V gave up 4 bases and J gave up 0 bases, with 11 bases separating them. CDR3 protein: CASSPGDRSYEQYF. CDR3 coding DNA: TGCGCCAGCAGCCCAGGGGACCGCTCCTACGAGCAGTACTTC.

The chain links TRBV4-3 to TRBJ1-6; D gene ambiguous. The V gene lost 4 bases and the J gene lost 7 bases, with 11 bases spanning the gap. The CDR3 is 14 residues long. CDR1 is LGHNA and CDR2 is YSLEER in the germline V gene. CDR3 sequence (DNA): TGCGCCAGCAGCCCGGTGGGCCTGAATTCACCCCTCCACTTT. Amino acids: CASSPVGLNSPLHF.

The gene calls are TRBV6-8 and TRBJ1-2; TRBD1 aligns across 12 bases. CDR1 is MNHGY, CDR2 SAAAGT, per germline. V lost 6 bases, J lost 7 bases, and 15 bases stayed unmatched. This CDR3 is built from 17 residues. The CDR3 bases are TGTGCCAGCAGATCCATACCGGGACAGGGGGCGCGGGGTGGCTACACCTTC. Its translation: CASRSIPGQGARGGYTF.

The V and J genes are TRBV7-9 and TRBJ1-1; D is unresolved. The CDR3 covers 12 residues. The germline V and J ends were trimmed by 3 bases and 6 bases, with 8 bases remaining between them. Germline loops: CDR1 SEHNR, CDR2 FQNEAQ (reference sequence). In DNA, the CDR3 is TGTGCCAGCAGCTTCTTCGGGGCTGAAGCTTTCTTT. This gives the protein CASSFFGAEAFF.

The chain links TRBV4-3 to TRBJ2-2; 12 bases agree with TRBD2. J gave up 5 bases and V 0 bases, and 4 bases lay outside the gene matches. The germline V gene has CDR1 LGHNA and CDR2 YSLEER. This CDR3 contains 17 residues. Written as DNA, the CDR3 is TGCGCCAGCAGCCAAGACCGGACTAGCGGGGTAACCGGGGAGCTGTTTTTT. Translated: CASSQDRTSGVTGELFF.

The chain couples TRBV6-2 or TRBV6-3 to TRBJ1-5; TRBD1 agrees at 7 bases. This CDR3 contains 16 residues. The J segment lost 7 bases and the V segment lost 6 bases, leaving 15 bases of the junction unmatched. Germline V gives CDR1 MNHEY, CDR2 SVGEGT. Here the CDR3 reads CASSLIPLQGIQPQHF. Here the CDR3 DNA reads TGTGCCAGCAGCCTCATCCCTCTACAGGGGATCCAGCCCCAGCATTTT.

V usage is TRBV6-5 and J usage is TRBJ2-2, with TRBD1 identical over 9 bases. Germline loops: CDR1 MNHEY, CDR2 SVGAGI. The CDR3 has 15 amino acids. V lost 5 bases to trimming and J lost 6 bases; unmatched junction nucleotides: 7. The CDR3 loop is CASSLRTGVSGELFF. CDR3 DNA: TGTGCCAGCAGTCTCCGGACAGGGGTCTCCGGGGAGCTGTTTTTT.